A selection of T cell receptor beta chains follows, all from one sample in a study of CD8+ T cells in alopecia areata. The repertoire was sequenced with immunoSEQ multiplex PCR; TCRdb's copy has only in-frame clones and lacks some. The sample has approximately 140,000 clones, around 87% seen once. The sample was CD8+ T cells sorted from blood, taken at week 4, from a patient treated with tofacitinib. The source of these receptors is a human donor with alopecia areata. Each CDR3 is given with its conserved first and last residue. The D gene is left open where the match is weak. Some rows mark clone size as missing; the rest say once, few, many or name a class of expanded clone.

abundance	v_gene	d_gene	j_gene	len	CDR3nt	CDR3aa
NA	TRBV30	NA	TRBJ2-1	11	TGTGCCTGGAGTGCCGGGACGGATCAGTTCTTC	CAWSAGTDQFF
once	TRBV27	NA	TRBJ2-7	13	TGTGCCAGCAGTTTAGCAGGTTCCCACGAGCAGTACTTC	CASSLAGSHEQYF
NA	TRBV2	NA	TRBJ2-3	14	TGTGCCAGCGAGGGGGGCGCTAGCACAGATACGCAGTATTTT	CASEGGASTDTQYF
NA	TRBV5-4	NA	TRBJ2-5	14	TGTGCCAGCAGCCCAGATTCGGGGAAGGAGACCCAGTACTTC	CASSPDSGKETQYF
NA	TRBV27	TRBD1	TRBJ2-2	16	TGTGCCAGCAGTTTAGAGCAGGGGGCGCCCACCGGGGAGCTGTTTTTT	CASSLEQGAPTGELFF
NA	TRBV5-1	NA	TRBJ2-5	15	TGCGCCAGCAGCTTAAAGGGAAGACGAGAGGAGACCCAGTACTTC	CASSLKGRREETQYF
NA	TRBV29-1	NA	TRBJ2-3	12	TGCAGCGTTGTAGGGCGTACAGATACGCAGTATTTT	CSVVGRTDTQYF
NA	TRBV19	TRBD1	TRBJ2-7	15	TGTGCCAGTAGTATCCGGACAGGGGGCGTCGACGAGCAGTACTTC	CASSIRTGGVDEQYF
once	TRBV19	NA	TRBJ2-7	14	TGTGCCAGTAGTATTACGGACGGCGGCTTGGAAGTGGACTTC	CASSITDGGLEVDF
NA	TRBV6-4	TRBD2	TRBJ2-1	14	TGTGCCAGCAGTGGGACTAGCGGTTCCGGTGAGCAGTTCTTC	CASSGTSGSGEQFF
NA	TRBV19	NA	TRBJ2-7	13	TGTGCCAGTAGTATTGGCAGAACCTACGAGCAGTACTTC	CASSIGRTYEQYF
NA	TRBV5-4	TRBD1	TRBJ2-5	14	TGTGCCAGCAGCTTCAGGGGGCGAGGAGAGACCCAGTACTTC	CASSFRGRGETQYF
NA	TRBV27	TRBD1	TRBJ2-7	15	TGTGCCAGCAGTTTCGGGGACAGGGAATTCTACGAGCAGTACTTC	CASSFGDREFYEQYF
NA	TRBV13	NA	TRBJ2-7	14	TGTGCCAGCAGCTTAGGGACGGAGACCTACGAGCAGTACTTC	CASSLGTETYEQYF
once	TRBV4-1	NA	TRBJ1-4	11	TGCGCCAGCAGCCAAGGGGGGTTGGCGTTTTTT	CASSQGGLAFF
NA	TRBV18	TRBD1	TRBJ2-1	15	TGTGCCAGCTCACCAGCGGGACAGGGGTACAATGAGCAGTTCTTC	CASSPAGQGYNEQFF
NA	TRBV25-1	TRBD2	TRBJ2-7	15	TGTGCCAGCAGTGTCGGGACTAGCGCTACCTACGAGCAGTACTTC	CASSVGTSATYEQYF
NA	TRBV30	NA	TRBJ1-2	12	TGTGCCTGGTCGGGACATTACTATGGCTACACCTTC	CAWSGHYYGYTF
NA	TRBV4-1	NA	TRBJ1-1	13	TGCGCCAGCAGCCCACAGATGAACACTGAAGCTTTCTTT	CASSPQMNTEAFF
NA	TRBV27	TRBD1	TRBJ2-7	14	TGTGCCAGCAGTTTATACAGGGGCTCCTACGAGCAGTACTTC	CASSLYRGSYEQYF
NA	TRBV7-8	TRBD1	TRBJ2-6	19	TGTGCCAGCAGCTTGGGACCGACAGGGGGTTACTCTGGGGCCAACGTCCTGACTTTC	CASSLGPTGGYSGANVLTF
NA	TRBV7-9	NA	TRBJ2-7	12	TGTGCCAGCAGCTTAGCGGACTGGGAGCAGTACTTC	CASSLADWEQYF
NA	TRBV5-1	TRBD1	TRBJ2-1	14	TGCGCCAGCCTACAGACAGGGGCCAACAATGAGCAGTTCTTC	CASLQTGANNEQFF
NA	TRBV9	TRBD2	TRBJ2-1	15	TGTGCCAGCAGTGCTACTAGCGGGACCGTCAATGAGCAGTTCTTC	CASSATSGTVNEQFF
NA	TRBV29-1	NA	TRBJ1-1	11	TGCAGCGTCCCCGAAGTCTTGGGAGCTTTCTTT	CSVPEVLGAFF
once	TRBV4-2	TRBD2	TRBJ2-7	14	TGTGCCAGCAGCCAAGACACTAGCGGCCCGGAGCAGTACTTC	CASSQDTSGPEQYF
NA	TRBV4-1	NA	TRBJ2-3	13	TGCGCCAGCAGCCAAAAAGGCGGGACACCTCAGTATTTT	CASSQKGGTPQYF
NA	TRBV30	NA	TRBJ2-7	13	TGTGCCTGGAGTGTACGTGGCTACTACGAGCAGTACTTC	CAWSVRGYYEQYF
NA	TRBV5-1	TRBD2	TRBJ2-3	16	TGCGCCAGCAGCTATCCAGCGGGGGGGACTCCAGATACGCAGTATTTT	CASSYPAGGTPDTQYF
NA	TRBV6-5	TRBD1	TRBJ2-5	15	TGTGCCAGCAGTTACTCGGGACAGACCCAAGAGACCCAGTACTTC	CASSYSGQTQETQYF
NA	TRBV5-1	NA	TRBJ1-5	15	TGCGCCAGCAGCTTGGTTTCAGGCAGCAATCAGCCCCAGCATTTT	CASSLVSGSNQPQHF
NA	TRBV27	NA	TRBJ2-7	14	TGTGCCAGCAGTCTACAGGGCCCCTCCTACGAGCAGTACTTC	CASSLQGPSYEQYF
NA	TRBV5-1	NA	TRBJ2-3	16	TGCGCCAGCAGCTCAAGACAGGCACCTAGCACAGATACGCAGTATTTT	CASSSRQAPSTDTQYF
NA	TRBV27	TRBD2	TRBJ2-7	16	TGTGCCAGCAGTCCAAGCGGGAGGCCGAGCTCCTACGAGCAGTACTTC	CASSPSGRPSSYEQYF
NA	TRBV6-5	NA	TRBJ2-7	13	TGTGCCAGCAGTCCCTCTCGTTATACGGAGCAGTACTTC	CASSPSRYTEQYF
once	TRBV19	NA	TRBJ2-7	13	TGTGCCAGTAGTATAGGATACAGCTACGAGCAGTACTTC	CASSIGYSYEQYF
once	TRBV30	NA	TRBJ2-3	12	TGTGCCTGGAGTGTACTGACAGATACGCAGTATTTT	CAWSVLTDTQYF
few	TRBV29-1	NA	TRBJ2-7	13	TGCAGCGCCCTCCACGGAGTCACTTACGAGCAGTACTTC	CSALHGVTYEQYF
NA	TRBV6-5	NA	TRBJ1-5	13	TGTGCCAGCAGTTACGGGGTCAATCAGCCCCAGCATTTT	CASSYGVNQPQHF
NA	TRBV7-6	TRBD1	TRBJ2-5	15	TGTGCCAGCAGCGGGACAGGGGGATTGGGAGAGACCCAGTACTTC	CASSGTGGLGETQYF
NA	TRBV7-7	NA	TRBJ2-3	15	TGTGCCAGCAGCTTGAGACTCAATCCTACAGATACGCAGTATTTT	CASSLRLNPTDTQYF
NA	TRBV29-1	TRBD1	TRBJ2-1	15	TGCAGCGTTGAGTCGTGGACAGGGGGCAACAATGAGCAGTTCTTC	CSVESWTGGNNEQFF
NA	TRBV27	TRBD2	TRBJ2-7	12	TGTGCCAGCAACGCGGGAGGCTACGAGCAGTACTTC	CASNAGGYEQYF
NA	TRBV30	TRBD2	TRBJ2-7	16	TGTGCCTGGAGTCTTTTTGGGACTAGCGACTCCTACGAGCAGTACTTC	CAWSLFGTSDSYEQYF
NA	TRBV9	NA	TRBJ2-7	13	TGTGCCAGCAGCGGACTCGACTCCTACGAGCAGTACTTC	CASSGLDSYEQYF
NA	TRBV5-6	NA	TRBJ2-7	12	TGTGCCAGCAGCCTCCAGGTCCACGAGCAGTACTTC	CASSLQVHEQYF
NA	TRBV7-8	NA	TRBJ2-3	14	TGTGCCAGCAGCGCTGAGGGATCCACAGATACGCAGTATTTT	CASSAEGSTDTQYF
NA	TRBV9	NA	TRBJ2-7	13	TGTGCCAGCAGCCTTGTGGGGGACTACGAGCAGTACTTC	CASSLVGDYEQYF
NA	TRBV7-9	NA	TRBJ2-1	12	TGTGCCAGCAGCCCCGGGACTTTTGAGCAGTTCTTC	CASSPGTFEQFF
NA	TRBV13	NA	TRBJ2-5	14	TGTGCCAGCAGTTCGACGGAATCTCAAGAGACCCAGTACTTC	CASSSTESQETQYF
NA	TRBV18	TRBD1	TRBJ2-7	16	TGTGCCAGCTCGGCTACCGGAGTGACAGGGGCCTACGAGCAGTACTTC	CASSATGVTGAYEQYF
NA	TRBV6-5	NA	TRBJ2-2	14	TGTGCCAGCACCCCTGGGGAGCTTCATGGGGAGCTGTTTTTT	CASTPGELHGELFF